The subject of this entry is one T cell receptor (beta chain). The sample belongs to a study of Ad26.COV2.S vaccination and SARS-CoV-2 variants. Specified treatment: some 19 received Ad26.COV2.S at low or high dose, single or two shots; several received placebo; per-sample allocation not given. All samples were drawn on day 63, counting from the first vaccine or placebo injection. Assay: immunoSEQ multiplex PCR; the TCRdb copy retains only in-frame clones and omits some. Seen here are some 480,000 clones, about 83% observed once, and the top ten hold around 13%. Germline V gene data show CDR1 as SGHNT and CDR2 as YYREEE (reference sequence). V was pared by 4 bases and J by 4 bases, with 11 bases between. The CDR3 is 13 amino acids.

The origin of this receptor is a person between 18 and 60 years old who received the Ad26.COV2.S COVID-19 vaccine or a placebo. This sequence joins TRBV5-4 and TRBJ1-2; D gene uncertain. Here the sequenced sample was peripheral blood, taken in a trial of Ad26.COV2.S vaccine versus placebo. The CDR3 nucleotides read TGTGCCAGCAGCGTTTCCGGGAGCTATGGCTACACCTTC. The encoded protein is CASSVSGSYGYTF.